This TCR beta chain derives from a study of beta chain features in type 1 diabetes. Whole-study results and caveats: Whether HLA type influences TCRB rearrangement remained unresolved here. A moderate, significant TCRB CDR3 shortening appeared in type 1 diabetes across four CD4+ subsets.

The sequenced template was cDNA made from the entire isolated RNA. TCRdb's copy holds only in-frame clones and misses some; the assay was immunoSEQ multiplex PCR. The profile shows 330,000 or so clones, approximately 15% of them singletons. V lost 2 bases, J lost 0 bases, and 7 bases stayed unmatched. There are 17 residues in the CDR3. Per germline, CDR1 MNHEY and CDR2 SMNVEV (reference sequence). The collection from each donor was one heparinised blood draw averaging about 116 mL. With regard to this clone: The antigen is undetermined.

Sequencing was done on a sample of central memory CD4+ T cells from blood. This TCR was recovered from a man between 25 and 39 years old in good health. The V and J genes are TRBV27 and TRBJ2-4, with TRBD1 matching over 7 bases. CDR3 nucleotide sequence: TGTGCCAGCAGTTTAGACCCCCCAGGGGGAGCCAAAAACATTCAGTACTTC. Protein: CASSLDPPGGAKNIQYF.